These 4 T cell receptor beta chains were sequenced from one sample in a study of blood T cell repertoires in COVID-19. The table came from immunoSEQ multiplex PCR; TCRdb's copy has only in-frame clones and leaves some out. The table includes 110,000 to 150,000 clones, around 89% detected once. The sample comprised peripheral blood. The receptors were gathered from a man between 60 and 75 years old with active or convalescent COVID-19.

The chain recombines TRBV28 with TRBJ1-1; the D is unclear. Germline assignment: CDR1 MDHEN and CDR2 SYDVKM. V was clipped by 3 bases and J by 4 bases, with 9 bases between them. CDR3 size: 13 residues. CDR3 bases: TGTGCCAGCAGTTTGGTCTTCGGCACTGAAGCTTTCTTT. Translated, it gives CASSLVFGTEAFF.

This sequence joins TRBV5-8 and TRBJ1-2; TRBD1 agrees at 7 bases. Germline V CDR1 and CDR2: SGHTS, YDEGEE. With 0 bases clipped from V and 3 bases from J, the junction kept 8 bases outside the gene matches. The CDR3 consists of 16 residues. The CDR3: CASSLAGTVRYYGYTF. The CDR3 bases are TGTGCCAGCAGCTTGGCCGGGACAGTGAGGTACTATGGCTACACCTTC.

V is TRBV6-5 and J is TRBJ1-2; 8 nucleotides line up with TRBD1. J was trimmed by 8 bases and V by 6 bases; bases with no gene match: 11. This CDR3 region has 14 residues. CDR1 is MNHEY, CDR2 SVGAGI, per germline. DNA of the CDR3: TGTGCCAGCAGCGCGAATTTCGACAGGGGCGGCTACACCTTC. It encodes CASSANFDRGGYTF.

This clone was recorded a few times. The CDR3 loop reads CASSLGRDTQRTGELFF. As DNA, the CDR3 is TGTGCCAGCAGTTTGGGACGGGACACACAACGTACCGGGGAGCTGTTTTTT. This chain links TRBV27 with TRBJ2-2; D possibly corresponds to TRBD1 (6 bases). The CDR3 contains 17 residues. Trimming left V 3 bases short and J 5 bases short, with 19 bases between. Germline-derived CDR1 and CDR2 are MNHEY and SMNVEV (reference sequence).